The count of the clone carrying this TCR beta chain is one. Only in-frame clones appear in the TCRdb table, and some are missing; sequencing was by immunoSEQ multiplex PCR. The sample consists of about 83,000 clones, around 91% of them appearing once. The CDR3 runs to 14 residues. V gave up 9 bases and J gave up 3 bases; unmatched junction bases: 9. Per the germline V gene, CDR1 is LNHDA and CDR2 is SQIVND (reference sequence). The sample comes from a study of control samples from healthy donors and cancer patients. This receptor was taken from a man aged 50 or older in good health. This chain joins TRBV19 and TRBJ2-3; TRBD2 agrees at 7 bases. The material sequenced was blood. This chain's CDR3 is CASGKAGRTDTQYF. The CDR3 coding sequence is TGTGCCAGCGGAAAAGCGGGGCGGACAGATACGCAGTATTTT.